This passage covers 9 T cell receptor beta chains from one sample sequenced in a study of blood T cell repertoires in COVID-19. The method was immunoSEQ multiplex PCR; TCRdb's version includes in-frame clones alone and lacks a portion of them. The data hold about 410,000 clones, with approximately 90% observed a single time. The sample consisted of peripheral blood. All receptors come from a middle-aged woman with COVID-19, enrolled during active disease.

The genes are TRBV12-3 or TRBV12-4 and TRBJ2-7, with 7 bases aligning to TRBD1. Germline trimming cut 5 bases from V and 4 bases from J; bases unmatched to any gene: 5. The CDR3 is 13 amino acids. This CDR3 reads CASSRRDSYEQYF. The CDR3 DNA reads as TGTGCCAGCAGTCGCCGGGACAGTTACGAGCAGTACTTC.

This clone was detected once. CDR3 DNA sequence: TGTGCCAGTAGAAAACAGGGAGACTATGGCTACACCTTC. It encodes CASRKQGDYGYTF. The rearrangement links TRBV19 to TRBJ1-2; a possible D gene is TRBD1 (6 bases). The germline V and J ends were trimmed by 6 bases and 3 bases, with 11 bases remaining between them. The CDR3 length is 13 residues. Germline values: CDR1 LNHDA, CDR2 SQIVND (reference sequence).

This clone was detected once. This CDR3 is CASSYDPGLAADTQYF. DNA for the CDR3: TGTGCCAGCAGTTACGACCCGGGACTAGCAGCAGATACGCAGTATTTT. V and J are TRBV6-2 or TRBV6-3 and TRBJ2-3; 9 bases agree with TRBD2. CDR1 and CDR2 (germline): MNHEY, SVGEGT. V was clipped by 2 bases and J by 4 bases; unmatched bases: 7. The CDR3 sequence is 16 residues long.

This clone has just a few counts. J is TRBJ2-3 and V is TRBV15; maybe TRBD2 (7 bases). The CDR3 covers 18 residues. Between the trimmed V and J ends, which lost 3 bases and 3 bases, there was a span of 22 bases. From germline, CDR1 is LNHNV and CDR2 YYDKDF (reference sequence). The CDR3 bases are TGTGCCACCAGCAGTCCGAGGGGGGGCCAGATTAGGACAGATACGCAGTATTTT. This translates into CATSSPRGGQIRTDTQYF. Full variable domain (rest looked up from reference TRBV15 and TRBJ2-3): DAMVIQNPRYQVTQFGKPVTLSCSQTLNHNVMYWYQQKSSQAPKLLFHYYDKDFNNEADTPDNFQSRRPNTSFCFLDIRSPGLGDTAMYLCATSSPRGGQIRTDTQYFGPGTRLTVL.

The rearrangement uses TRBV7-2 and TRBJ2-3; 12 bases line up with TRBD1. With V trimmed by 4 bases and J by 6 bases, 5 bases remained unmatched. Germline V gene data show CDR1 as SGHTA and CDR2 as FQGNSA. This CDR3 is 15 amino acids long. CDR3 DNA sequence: TGTGCCAGCAGCTACCGGGACAGGGGGCCGGATACGCAGTATTTT. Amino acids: CASSYRDRGPDTQYF.

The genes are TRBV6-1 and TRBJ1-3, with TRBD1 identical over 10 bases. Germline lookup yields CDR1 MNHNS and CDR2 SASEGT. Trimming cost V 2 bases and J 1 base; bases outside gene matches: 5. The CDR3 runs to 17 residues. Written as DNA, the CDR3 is TGTGCCAGCAGTGAAATGACAGGGGGCACATCTGGAAACACCATATATTTT. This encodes CASSEMTGGTSGNTIYF.

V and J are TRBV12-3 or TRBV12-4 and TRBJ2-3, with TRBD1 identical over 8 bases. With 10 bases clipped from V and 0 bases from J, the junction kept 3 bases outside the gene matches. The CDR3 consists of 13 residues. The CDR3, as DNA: TGTGCCACACGGACAGGGAGCACAGATACGCAGTATTTT. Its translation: CATRTGSTDTQYF.

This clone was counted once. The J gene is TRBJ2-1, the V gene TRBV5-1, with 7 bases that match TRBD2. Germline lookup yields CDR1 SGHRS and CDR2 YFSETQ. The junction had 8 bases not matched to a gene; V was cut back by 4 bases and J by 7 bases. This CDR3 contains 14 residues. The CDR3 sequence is CASSLQWEGNEQFF. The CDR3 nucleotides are TGCGCCAGCAGCCTACAATGGGAGGGGAATGAGCAGTTCTTC.

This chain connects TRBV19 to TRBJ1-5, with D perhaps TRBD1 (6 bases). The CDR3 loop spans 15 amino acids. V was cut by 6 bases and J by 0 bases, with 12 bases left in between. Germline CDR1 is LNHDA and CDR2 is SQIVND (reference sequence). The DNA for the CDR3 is TGTGCCAGTAGCGACAGGATGTATAGCAATCAGCCCCAGCATTTT. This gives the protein CASSDRMYSNQPQHF.